The 13 T cell receptor beta chains given below trace back to one sample, sequenced in a study of cytomegalovirus exposure and HLA in healthy donors. Primers included in the PCR were 60 Vbeta and 13 Jbeta primers. The assay was immunoSEQ multiplex PCR, and TCRdb's table has in-frame clones only and misses some. Of 200,000 or so clones listed, around 77% were seen once; the top ten hold under 3%. The sequenced sample consisted of PBMCs. The source is a woman in her thirties in good health and CMV-seronegative.

V usage is TRBV29-1 and J usage is TRBJ2-5; the match to TRBD1 covers 8 bases. This CDR3 is 14 amino acids long. After removal of 7 bases from V and 2 bases from J, the junction contained 9 bases not matched to a gene. CDR1 is SQVTM, CDR2 ANQGSEA, per germline. The CDR3 nucleotides are TGCAGCGGCTTGGACAGGGTACGGCAAGAGACCCAGTACTTC. Translation: CSGLDRVRQETQYF.

J is TRBJ2-6 and V is TRBV15; the D is unclear. Per the germline V gene, CDR1 is LNHNV and CDR2 is YYDKDF (reference sequence). The CDR3 has 15 amino acids. Trimming left V 0 bases short and J 1 base short, with 4 bases between. CDR3 nucleotides: TGTGCCACCAGCAGAGACGGGTCTGGGGCCAACGTCCTGACTTTC. Its protein is CATSRDGSGANVLTF. The whole variable domain, filled in from reference TRBV15 and TRBJ2-6, reads DAMVIQNPRYQVTQFGKPVTLSCSQTLNHNVMYWYQQKSSQAPKLLFHYYDKDFNNEADTPDNFQSRRPNTSFCFLDIRSPGLGDTAMYLCATSRDGSGANVLTFGAGSRLTVL.

This sequence joins TRBV7-8 and TRBJ2-4, with D perhaps TRBD2 (7 bases). The length of the CDR3 is 17 residues. Germline-derived CDR1 and CDR2 are SGHVS and FQNEAQ. V was cut by 3 bases and J by 0 bases, with 15 bases left in between. CDR3 sequence: CASSFPPGGLAKNIQYF. As DNA, the CDR3 is TGTGCCAGCAGCTTCCCTCCCGGGGGGCTAGCCAAAAACATTCAGTACTTC.

The chain combines TRBV5-1 with TRBJ1-4; weak D call: TRBD1 (6 bases). CDR1 is SGHRS, CDR2 YFSETQ, per germline. The V and J ends lost 4 bases and 2 bases respectively, with 12 bases between them. CDR3 length: 15 amino acids. The CDR3 DNA follows: TGCGCCAGCAGCCAACAGGGTTTCACTAATGAAAAACTGTTTTTT. This codes for CASSQQGFTNEKLFF.

The chain recombines TRBV11-1 with TRBJ1-1; tentatively, D is TRBD1 (6 bases). Trimming removed 3 bases from V and 0 bases from J, with 11 bases in between. CDR1 and CDR2 (germline): SGHAT, FQDESV (reference sequence). CDR3 size: 15 residues. The CDR3 coding sequence is TGTGCCAGCAGCTTCCACAGGGCCATGAACACTGAAGCTTTCTTT. Protein sequence: CASSFHRAMNTEAFF.

As regards this clone: The sample has other DNA sequences that encode this CDR3 too. The chain employs TRBV4-1 and TRBJ1-5; no clear D. The CDR3 consists of 15 residues. The germline V gene encodes CDR1 MGHRA and CDR2 YSYEKL. Trimming pared 3 bases from V and 0 bases from J, leaving 9 bases between. CDR3 protein: CASSQRHLSNQPQHF. The DNA for the CDR3 is TGCGCCAGCAGCCAGCGACACCTTAGCAATCAGCCCCAGCATTTT.

The chain recombines TRBV29-1 with TRBJ2-7; TRBD2 aligns across 10 bases. The ends lost 4 bases at V and 2 bases at J; junction bases unmatched: 2. Germline V gives CDR1 SQVTM, CDR2 ANQGSEA. The CDR3 spans 13 residues. The CDR3 spells CSVVAGGTYEQYF. In nucleotides, the CDR3 is TGCAGCGTTGTAGCGGGAGGTACCTACGAGCAGTACTTC.

This sequence joins TRBV6-1 and TRBJ1-3; D remains unclear. The CDR3 extends over 13 amino acids. Germline values: CDR1 MNHNS, CDR2 SASEGT. The V end lost 11 bases, the J end lost 4 bases, and 15 bases lay between the germline ends. The CDR3 is CASTFSEGNTIYF. CDR3 bases: TGTGCCTCCACCTTCTCAGAAGGAAACACCATATATTTT.

The chain carries TRBV7-9 and TRBJ2-1, with D unresolved. V was cut by 4 bases and J by 12 bases, with 10 bases left in between. This CDR3 has 11 amino acids. In germline, CDR1 is SEHNR, CDR2 FQNEAQ (reference sequence). Here the CDR3 reads CASSSNEAQFF. CDR3 DNA sequence: TGTGCCAGCAGCTCTAATGAGGCGCAGTTCTTC.

The chain uses TRBV29-1 and TRBJ1-5; the D gene is possibly TRBD1 (5 bases). The CDR3 is 12 residues long. V was pared by 4 bases and J by 6 bases, with 10 bases between. Germline V lookup: CDR1 SQVTM, CDR2 ANQGSEA. Written as DNA, the CDR3 is TGCAGCGTTGTGGCGGGGGGTCAGCCCCAGCATTTT. Translated, it gives CSVVAGGQPQHF.

This clone was observed a handful of times. The chain links TRBV28 to TRBJ1-3; D gene unclear. CDR1 MDHEN and CDR2 SYDVKM come from the germline V gene. The CDR3 is made up of 14 amino acids. V lost 4 bases, J lost 0 bases, and 7 bases lay in between. CDR3 in DNA: TGTGCCAGCAGTTCCCCAGGCTCTGGAAACACCATATATTTT. Protein sequence: CASSSPGSGNTIYF.

Points on this clone: One end of the junction fails to match germline, which may point to a read error. The gene calls are TRBV5-6 and TRBJ1-2; the D is unclear. The CDR3 has 11 amino acids. The germline V gene encodes CDR1 SGHDT and CDR2 YYEEEE. CDR3 nucleotide sequence: TGTGCCAGCAGCTCTTCGGAGGGCTACCCCTTC. As protein: CASSSSEGYPF.

The rearrangement joins TRBV5-6 to TRBJ2-1, with 8 bases fitting TRBD2. Germline V gene data show CDR1 as SGHDT and CDR2 as YYEEEE. This CDR3 contains 19 residues. Trimming at V came to 4 bases and at J to 3 bases, leaving 18 bases not matched to a gene. Here the CDR3 DNA reads TGTGCCAGCAGCGCCTTACAGGGCCCCACTAGCGGCGACTACAATGAGCAGTTCTTC. Translation: CASSALQGPTSGDYNEQFF.